These T cell receptor beta chains were read from a single sample in a study of T cells in Graves' hyperthyroidism and ophthalmopathy. TCRdb re-called the multiplex PCR reads through MiXCR, storing one row per CDR3 protein. Among approximately 640,000 distinct CDR3 sequences listed, approximately 15% were seen once. The source material was blood. Receptors were obtained from a man aged 50 to 59 with Graves' hyperthyroidism. Both conserved end residues are part of each CDR3. D genes are given only for firm matches. Only some rows state a clone size, as once, few, many or a class for expanded clones.

NA	15	TRBV12-5	many	TRBJ2-2	CASGLSGVGTGELFF	TGTGCTAGTGGTTTGTCAGGGGTAGGCACCGGGGAGCTGTTTTTT
TRBD2	16	TRBV28	many	TRBJ2-7	CASSYGLAEASYEQYF	TGTGCCAGCAGTTATGGACTAGCGGAGGCCTCCTACGAGCAGTACTTC
NA	15	TRBV20-1	few	TRBJ2-1	CSARLIGGRHNEQFF	TGCAGTGCTAGACTTATTGGTGGGCGTCACAATGAGCAGTTCTTC
TRBD2	14	TRBV29-1	few	TRBJ2-5	CSVEPVGGEETQYF	TGCAGCGTTGAACCGGTGGGGGGGGAAGAGACCCAGTACTTC
NA	12	TRBV28	many	TRBJ2-1	CASSPLPNEQFF	TGTGCCAGCAGTCCCCTACCTAATGAGCAGTTCTTC
NA	17	TRBV7-3	few	TRBJ1-2	CASSLGVWQGSDYGYTF	TGTGCCAGCAGCTTAGGTGTTTGGCAGGGAAGCGACTATGGCTACACCTTC
NA	14	TRBV7-9	NA	TRBJ2-7	CASSVGANLHEQYF	TGTGCCAGCAGCGTGGGGGCAAATCTCCACGAGCAGTACTTC
NA	14	TRBV28	many	TRBJ2-6	CATLEGTGANVLTF	TGTGCCACCTTAGAGGGCACTGGGGCCAACGTCCTGACTTTC
TRBD1	15	TRBV2	many	TRBJ1-4	CASNPGGSTNEKLFF	TGTGCCAGCAACCCAGGGGGATCAACTAATGAAAAACTGTTTTTT
NA	11	TRBV29-1	NA	TRBJ1-2	CSADGVYGYTF	TGCAGCGCCGACGGCGTCTATGGCTACACCTTC
NA	16	TRBV28	many	TRBJ2-7	CASSVTSGTPHYEQYF	TGTGCCAGCAGTGTTACCTCCGGGACTCCACACTACGAGCAGTACTTC
TRBD1	13	TRBV20-1	many	TRBJ2-1	CSAKQDRYNEQFF	TGCAGTGCTAAGCAGGACAGGTACAATGAGCAGTTCTTC
NA	13	TRBV11-2	NA	TRBJ1-2	CASSLSQHYGYTF	TGTGCCAGCAGCTTATCACAGCACTATGGCTACACCTTC
NA	11	TRBV30	many	TRBJ2-1	CAWKSYHEQFF	TGTGCCTGGAAAAGCTATCATGAGCAGTTCTTC
TRBD1	15	TRBV19	NA	TRBJ2-3	CASRIRTGGTDTQYF	TGTGCCAGCCGTATTCGGACAGGGGGCACAGATACGCAGTATTTT
NA	15	TRBV28	many	TRBJ2-2	CATTGQGRVTGELFF	TGTGCCACCACGGGCCAGGGACGGGTCACCGGGGAGCTGTTTTTT
TRBD1	13	TRBV20-1	NA	TRBJ1-6	CSAPTGGARPLHF	TGCAGTGCTCCGACAGGGGGCGCGCGGCCCCTCCACTTT
TRBD1	14	TRBV6-1	NA	TRBJ1-6	CASSDRGWNSPLHF	TGTGCCAGCAGCGACAGGGGGTGGAATTCACCCCTCCACTTT
TRBD1	14	TRBV6-1	many	TRBJ2-7	CASSRRQGAGEQYF	TGTGCCAGCAGTAGACGACAGGGGGCTGGAGAGCAGTACTTC
NA	15	TRBV28	many	TRBJ2-5	CASSSAERVQETQYF	TGTGCCAGCAGTTCAGCCGAGAGGGTCCAAGAGACCCAGTACTTC
NA	15	TRBV27	many	TRBJ1-1	CASNLVTRLNTEAFF	TGTGCCAGCAATTTAGTCACCAGATTGAACACTGAAGCTTTCTTT
NA	15	TRBV12-3/TRBV12-4	many	TRBJ1-5	CASSFGGAFNQPQHF	TGTGCCAGCAGTTTTGGAGGGGCATTCAATCAGCCCCAGCATTTT
NA	16	TRBV10-1	NA	TRBJ2-3	CASSEWLATSTDTQYF	TGCGCCAGCAGTGAATGGTTAGCCACTAGCACAGATACGCAGTATTTT
NA	15	TRBV12-3/TRBV12-4	many	TRBJ1-1	CAAGPKPTVNTEAFF	TGTGCCGCGGGACCTAAGCCGACGGTGAACACTGAAGCTTTCTTT
TRBD1	14	TRBV5-1	NA	TRBJ1-2	CASTLTTGGYGYTF	TGCGCCAGCACCCTAACGACAGGGGGCTATGGCTACACCTTC
NA	13	TRBV18	many	TRBJ1-1	CASSLTSNTEAFF	TGTGCCAGCAGTTTGACCTCGAACACTGAAGCTTTCTTT
NA	11	TRBV29-1	many	TRBJ2-7	CSVIPYYEQYF	TGCAGCGTCATCCCTTACTACGAGCAGTACTTC
NA	17	TRBV10-3	many	TRBJ2-1	CAISESAGTGKSHEQFF	TGTGCCATCAGTGAGTCGGCCGGGACTGGAAAATCGCATGAGCAGTTCTTC
NA	12	TRBV7-2	few	TRBJ2-1	CASTGNLNEQFF	TGTGCCAGCACAGGGAATTTGAATGAGCAGTTCTTC
NA	14	TRBV28	many	TRBJ2-1	CASSFGWGDNEQFF	TGTGCCAGCAGTTTTGGGTGGGGGGACAATGAGCAGTTCTTC
NA	13	TRBV24-1	few	TRBJ1-2	CATGEGGRYGYTF	TGTGCCACCGGGGAAGGGGGTCGCTATGGCTACACCTTC
TRBD2	15	TRBV4-1	few	TRBJ2-7	CASSLHSGRAYEQYF	TGCGCCAGCAGCCTCCACAGCGGGAGGGCCTACGAGCAGTACTTC
NA	15	TRBV28	many	TRBJ1-3	CASRPGLSTGNTIYF	TGTGCCAGCAGACCCGGACTATCTACTGGAAACACCATATATTTT